The sequence of this TCR beta chain was determined in a study of cytomegalovirus exposure and HLA in healthy donors. Turning to the study itself: From some 180 million T cells, an earlier analysis saw approximately 110 million unique TCR beta sequences. Whole-study results and caveats: Published work reported that the classifier diagnosed cytomegalovirus status with high specificity and sensitivity. In a later analysis, fewer than 20,000 TCR beta sequences were associated with HLA alleles at 0.05 false discovery rate.

Regarding this clone: Its specificity is not known.

The PCR had 60 Vbeta and 13 Jbeta primers. Data came from immunoSEQ multiplex PCR; TCRdb stores just in-frame clones and leaves some out. Counted here are 110,000 or so clones, 65% to 80% occurring once; the ten biggest clones make up 2% to 3%. V shed 7 bases and J 3 bases; nucleotides not matched to a gene: 5. Germline lookup yields CDR1 MNHEY and CDR2 SVGAGI. CDR3 length: 14 amino acids. The receptor's source is a female donor in good health and CMV-seronegative. The chain couples TRBV6-5 to TRBJ2-7; 11 bases are a match to TRBD1. Sequenced sample: PBMCs. The DNA of the CDR3 is TGTGCCAGCAAATCGGGACAGGGGGACTACGAGCAGTACTTC. Amino acids: CASKSGQGDYEQYF.